The rows below give T cell receptor beta chains drawn from one sample of a study of blood T cells in healthy people across ages. TCRdb used MiXCR to reprocess the 5' RACE reads, holding one entry per CDR3 protein. The profile shows over a million distinct CDR3 sequences, 25% of them singletons. These data are also associated with another study on T cells of mothers and their children.

Sequencing input: blood. These receptors all stem from a girl aged 2 to 9 in good health. Both conserved end residues are part of each CDR3. A D gene is named only where the DNA matches it firmly. Some rows mark clone size as missing; the rest say once, few, many or name a class of expanded clone.

j_gene	d_gene	abundance	v_gene	CDR3aa	CDR3nt
TRBJ2-1	-	once	TRBV11-2	CASSSRGGMNNEQFF	TGTGCCAGCAGCTCGCGAGGGGGGATGAACAATGAGCAGTTCTTC
TRBJ2-1	TRBD2	once	TRBV10-3	CAIRDGTSGYNEQFF	TGTGCCATCAGGGACGGGACTAGCGGCTACAATGAGCAGTTCTTC
TRBJ2-5	TRBD2	-	TRBV7-9	CASSLGSAGGQETQYF	TGTGCCAGCAGCTTAGGATCTGCGGGGGGACAAGAGACCCAGTACTTC
TRBJ1-2	-	few	TRBV12-3/TRBV12-4	CARPRAGRDYGYTF	TGTGCCAGACCCCGGGCAGGGCGGGACTATGGCTACACCTTC
TRBJ2-1	-	few	TRBV7-2	CASSRGQQRNNEQFF	TGTGCCAGCAGCCGCGGCCAGCAAAGGAACAATGAGCAGTTCTTC
TRBJ1-1	TRBD1	few	TRBV9	CASSARTGKEVNTEAFF	TGTGCCAGCAGCGCCCGGACAGGGAAGGAGGTGAACACTGAAGCTTTCTTT
TRBJ2-5	-	few	TRBV4-2	CASSQGPGTAEETQYF	TGTGCCAGCAGCCAAGGCCCCGGGACTGCAGAGGAGACCCAGTACTTC
TRBJ2-7	-	few	TRBV6-6	CASNSGGRGSYYEQYF	TGTGCCAGCAACTCCGGGGGAAGGGGTTCGTACTACGAGCAGTACTTC
TRBJ2-7	-	-	TRBV7-9	CASSDRDTGYEQYF	TGTGCCAGCAGCGACCGGGACACTGGGTACGAGCAGTACTTC
TRBJ2-7	TRBD2	-	TRBV20-1	CSARDTRTSETYEQYF	TGCAGTGCTAGAGATACCCGGACTAGCGAAACCTACGAGCAGTACTTC
TRBJ1-4	-	-	TRBV6-6	CASRTGGNNEKLFF	TGTGCCAGCAGAACCGGGGGTAATAATGAAAAACTGTTTTTT
TRBJ2-5	TRBD1	-	TRBV29-1	CSVADGQGLYGETQYF	TGCAGCGTTGCCGATGGACAGGGTCTTTATGGAGAGACCCAGTACTTC
TRBJ2-7	-	few	TRBV7-9	CASSTGTLYEQYF	TGTGCCAGCAGCACCGGGACACTCTACGAGCAGTACTTC
TRBJ2-3	-	few	TRBV29-1	CSVDFLGVPPDTQYF	TGCAGCGTTGATTTTTTGGGAGTTCCCCCAGATACGCAGTATTTT
TRBJ1-6	-	-	TRBV5-1	CASSKGLTGANSPLHF	TGCGCCAGCAGCAAGGGTCTTACAGGAGCGAATTCACCCCTCCACTTT
TRBJ1-5	-	-	TRBV7-2	CASSLAGGLGQPQHF	TGTGCCAGCAGCTTAGCGGGGGGGCTGGGTCAGCCCCAGCATTTT
TRBJ2-3	-	-	TRBV20-1	CSAEGYSTDTQYF	TGCAGTGCTGAGGGCTATAGCACAGATACGCAGTATTTT
TRBJ1-1	TRBD1	few	TRBV28	CASRGQESRAFF	TGTGCCAGCAGAGGACAGGAATCGAGGGCTTTCTTT
TRBJ2-1	TRBD2	-	TRBV24-1	CATGTSHEQFF	TGTGCCACTGGGACTAGCCATGAGCAGTTCTTC
TRBJ2-3	TRBD2	few	TRBV5-1	CASSLFILTSGMSTDTQYF	TGCGCCAGCAGCTTGTTTATTTTGACTAGCGGGATGAGCACAGATACGCAGTATTTT